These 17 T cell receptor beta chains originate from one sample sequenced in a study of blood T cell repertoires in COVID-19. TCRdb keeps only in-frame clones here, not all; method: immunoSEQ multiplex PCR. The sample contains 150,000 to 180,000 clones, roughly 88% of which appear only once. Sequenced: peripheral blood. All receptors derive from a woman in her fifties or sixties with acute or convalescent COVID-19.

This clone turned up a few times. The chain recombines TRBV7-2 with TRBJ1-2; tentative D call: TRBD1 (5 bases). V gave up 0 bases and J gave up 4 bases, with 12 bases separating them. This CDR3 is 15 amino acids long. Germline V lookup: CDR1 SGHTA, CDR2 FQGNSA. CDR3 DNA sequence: TGTGCCAGCAGCTTAGCCCCAGGGTCTCGCTATGGCTACACCTTC. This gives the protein CASSLAPGSRYGYTF.

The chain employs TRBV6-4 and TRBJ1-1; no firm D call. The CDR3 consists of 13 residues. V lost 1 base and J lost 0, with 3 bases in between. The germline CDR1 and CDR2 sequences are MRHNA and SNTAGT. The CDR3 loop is CASSDFMNTEAFF. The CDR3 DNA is TGTGCCAGCAGTGACTTTATGAACACTGAAGCTTTCTTT.

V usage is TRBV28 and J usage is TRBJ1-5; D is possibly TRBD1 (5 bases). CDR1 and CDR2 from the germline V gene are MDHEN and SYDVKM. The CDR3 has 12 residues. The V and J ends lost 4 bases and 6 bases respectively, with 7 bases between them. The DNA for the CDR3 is TGTGCCAGCAGTTCCAGGGCTCAGCCCCAGCATTTT. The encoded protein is CASSSRAQPQHF.

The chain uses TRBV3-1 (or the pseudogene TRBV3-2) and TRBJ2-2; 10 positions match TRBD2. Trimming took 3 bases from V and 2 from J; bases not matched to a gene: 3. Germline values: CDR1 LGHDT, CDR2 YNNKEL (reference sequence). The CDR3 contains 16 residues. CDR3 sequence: CASSHASGGNTGELFF. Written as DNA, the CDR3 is TGTGCCAGCAGCCATGCTAGCGGGGGAAACACCGGGGAGCTGTTTTTT.

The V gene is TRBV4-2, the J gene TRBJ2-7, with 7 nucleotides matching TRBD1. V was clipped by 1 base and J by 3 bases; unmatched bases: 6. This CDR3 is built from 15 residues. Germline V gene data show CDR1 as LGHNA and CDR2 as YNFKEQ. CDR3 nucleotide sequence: TGTGCCAGCAGCCAAGTATGGGGACAGAACTACGAGCAGTACTTC. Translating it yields CASSQVWGQNYEQYF.

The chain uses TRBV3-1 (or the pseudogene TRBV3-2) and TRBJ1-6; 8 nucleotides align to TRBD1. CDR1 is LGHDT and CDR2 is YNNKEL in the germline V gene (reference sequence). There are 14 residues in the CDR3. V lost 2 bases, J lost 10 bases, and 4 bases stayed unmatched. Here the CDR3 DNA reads TGTGCCAGCAGCCAACAGGGGGCCGGATCACCCCTCCACTTT. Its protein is CASSQQGAGSPLHF.

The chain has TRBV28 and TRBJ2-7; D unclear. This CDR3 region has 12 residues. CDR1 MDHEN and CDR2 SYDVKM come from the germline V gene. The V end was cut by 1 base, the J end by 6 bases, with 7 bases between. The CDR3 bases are TGTGCCAGCAGTTTATTGAGAGGCGAGCAGTACTTC. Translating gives CASSLLRGEQYF.

CDR3 DNA: TGTGCCAGCTCCGGACCGGGGGGACAGGGTAACTATGGCTACACCTTC. Its translation: CASSGPGGQGNYGYTF. The chain recombines TRBV18 with TRBJ1-2; 9 nucleotides match TRBD1. Germline V lookup: CDR1 KGHSH, CDR2 LQKENI. The CDR3 has 16 amino acids. The V segment lost 6 bases and the J segment 1 base; nucleotides outside the gene matches: 9. The full variable domain, its missing parts supplied by reference TRBV18 and TRBJ1-2, is NAGVMQNPRHLVRRRGQEARLRCSPMKGHSHVYWYRQLPEEGLKFMVYLQKENIIDESGMPKERFSAEFPKEGPSILRIQQVVRGDSAAYFCASSGPGGQGNYGYTFGSGTRLTVV.

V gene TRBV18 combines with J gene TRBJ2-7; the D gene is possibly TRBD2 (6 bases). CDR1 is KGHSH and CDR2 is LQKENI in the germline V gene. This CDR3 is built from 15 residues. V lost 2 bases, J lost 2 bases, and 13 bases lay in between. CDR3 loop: CASSPGGLGTYEQYF. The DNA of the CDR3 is TGTGCCAGCTCACCAGGAGGGTTGGGGACCTACGAGCAGTACTTC.

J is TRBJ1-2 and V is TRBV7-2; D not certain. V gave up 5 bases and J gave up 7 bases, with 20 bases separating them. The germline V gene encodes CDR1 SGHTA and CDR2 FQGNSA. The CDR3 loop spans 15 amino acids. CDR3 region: CASSASPGSLGGYTF. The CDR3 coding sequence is TGTGCCAGCAGCGCCTCCCCCGGTAGTCTCGGTGGCTACACCTTC.

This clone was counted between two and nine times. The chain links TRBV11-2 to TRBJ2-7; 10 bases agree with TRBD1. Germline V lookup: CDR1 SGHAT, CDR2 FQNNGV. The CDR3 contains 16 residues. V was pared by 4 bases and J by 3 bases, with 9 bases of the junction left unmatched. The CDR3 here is CASSSGQGDTRYEQYF. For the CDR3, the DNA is TGTGCCAGCAGCTCAGGACAGGGGGATACCCGCTACGAGCAGTACTTC.

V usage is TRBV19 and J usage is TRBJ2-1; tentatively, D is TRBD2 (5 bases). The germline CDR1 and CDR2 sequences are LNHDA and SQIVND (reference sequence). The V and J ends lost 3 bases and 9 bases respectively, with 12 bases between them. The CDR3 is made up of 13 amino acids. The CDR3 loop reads CASSMYSEGEQFF. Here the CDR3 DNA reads TGTGCCAGTAGTATGTACAGCGAGGGTGAGCAGTTCTTC. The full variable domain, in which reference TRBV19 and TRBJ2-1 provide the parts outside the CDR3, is DGGITQSPKYLFRKEGQNVTLSCEQNLNHDAMYWYRQDPGQGLRLIYYSQIVNDFQKGDIAEGYSVSREKKESFPLTVTSAQKNPTAFYLCASSMYSEGEQFFGPGTRLTVL.

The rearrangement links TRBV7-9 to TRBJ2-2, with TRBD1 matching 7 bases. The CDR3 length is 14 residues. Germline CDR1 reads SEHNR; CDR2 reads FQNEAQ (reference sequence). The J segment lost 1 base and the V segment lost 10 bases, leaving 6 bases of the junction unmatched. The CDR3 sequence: CATQGQLNTGELFF. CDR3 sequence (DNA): TGTGCCACCCAGGGACAGCTGAACACCGGGGAGCTGTTTTTT. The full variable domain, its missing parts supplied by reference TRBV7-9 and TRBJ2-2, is DTGVSQNPRHKITKRGQNVTFRCDPISEHNRLYWYRQTLGQGPEFLTYFQNEAQLEKSRLLSDRFSAERPKGSFSTLEIQRTEQGDSAMYLCATQGQLNTGELFFGEGSRLTVL.

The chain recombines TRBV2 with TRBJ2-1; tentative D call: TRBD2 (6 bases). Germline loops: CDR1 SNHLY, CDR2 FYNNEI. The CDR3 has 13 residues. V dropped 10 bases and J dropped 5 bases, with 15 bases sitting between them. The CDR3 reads CATRLGPNNEQFF. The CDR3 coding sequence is TGTGCCACCCGACTAGGCCCTAACAATGAGCAGTTCTTC. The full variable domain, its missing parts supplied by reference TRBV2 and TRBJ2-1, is EPEVTQTPSHQVTQMGQEVILRCVPISNHLYFYWYRQILGQKVEFLVSFYNNEISEKSEIFDDQFSVERPDGSNFTLKIRSTKLEDSAMYFCATRLGPNNEQFFGPGTRLTVL.

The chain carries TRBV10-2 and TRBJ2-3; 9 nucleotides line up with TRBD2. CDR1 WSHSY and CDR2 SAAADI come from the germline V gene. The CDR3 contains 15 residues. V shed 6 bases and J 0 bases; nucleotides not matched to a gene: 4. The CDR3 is CASRGLAVSTDTQYF. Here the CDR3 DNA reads TGCGCCAGCAGGGGACTAGCAGTTAGCACAGATACGCAGTATTTT.

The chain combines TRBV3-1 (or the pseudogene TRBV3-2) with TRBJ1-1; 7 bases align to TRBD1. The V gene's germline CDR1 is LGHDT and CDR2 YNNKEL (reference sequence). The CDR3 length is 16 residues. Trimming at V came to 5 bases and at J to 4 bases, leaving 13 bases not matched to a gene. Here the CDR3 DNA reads TGTGCCAGCAGCTCATTCACGAGGGGGCAGGGCACTGAAGCTTTCTTT. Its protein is CASSSFTRGQGTEAFF.

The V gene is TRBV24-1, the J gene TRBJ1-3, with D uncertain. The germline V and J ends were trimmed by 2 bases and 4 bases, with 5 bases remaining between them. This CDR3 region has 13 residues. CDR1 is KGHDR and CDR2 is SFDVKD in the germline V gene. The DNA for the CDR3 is TGTGCCACCAGTGATTCTCAGGGAAACACCATATATTTT. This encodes CATSDSQGNTIYF.